Listed here are 17 T cell receptor beta chains from one sample, sequenced in a study of shared clonotypes between healthy human individuals (dated by TCRdb to the early 2020s). For the CD8 naive samples, CD45RO-negative cells were positively selected for CCR7, yielding a CD45RA+CCR7+ population from which TemRA cells were excluded. The library relied on the immunoSEQ multiplex PCR assay. As stored in TCRdb, this immuneACCESS dataset retains in-frame rearrangements with V and J assigned. A fraction of the clones does not appear; measured against another copy, unresolved V genes explain less than half of the discrepancy, and the remainder lacks a known reason. This sample holds over 2 million clones; about 95% were observed only once. Together, the top ten hold more than 0.95% of the sample. The sequencing sample was made of naive CD8+ T cells sorted from blood. The cell subset or site label corresponds to: CD45RA+CCR7+. The receptors derive from a young man in good health.

V usage is TRBV4-3 and J usage is TRBJ2-7, with D perhaps assigned TRBD1 or TRBD2 (5 bases each). V was pared by 0 bases and J by 1 base, with 16 bases between. The CDR3 has 17 residues. CDR1 is LGHNA and CDR2 is YSLEER in the germline V gene. The CDR3 is CASSQDVSRGVSYEQYF. DNA for the CDR3: TGCGCCAGCAGCCAAGATGTCTCCAGAGGGGTATCCTACGAGCAGTACTTC.

As to this clone: Different DNA sequences within this sample yield the same CDR3. The J gene is TRBJ2-7, the V gene TRBV30; 7 nucleotides line up with TRBD2. CDR1 is GTSNPN and CDR2 is SVGIG in the germline V gene (reference sequence). The CDR3 has 12 amino acids. With 4 bases clipped from V and 3 bases from J, the junction kept 3 bases outside the gene matches. Written as DNA, the CDR3 is TGTGCCTGGACCTCGGGGGGCTACGAGCAGTACTTC. Protein product: CAWTSGGYEQYF. Variable domain in full (rest from reference TRBV30 and TRBJ2-7): SQTIHQWPATLVQPVGSPLSLECTVEGTSNPNLYWYRQAAGRGLQLLFYSVGIGQISSEVPQNLSASRPQDRQFILSSKKLLLSDSGFYLCAWTSGGYEQYFGPGTRLTVT.

The V and J genes are TRBV6-1 and TRBJ1-3; D gene uncertain. Trimming cost V 4 bases and J 0 bases, with 7 bases left between them. The germline V gene has CDR1 MNHNS and CDR2 SASEGT. This CDR3 contains 14 residues. CDR3 sequence: CASSVLGSGNTIYF. CDR3 nucleotides: TGTGCCAGCAGTGTTCTCGGCTCTGGAAACACCATATATTTT.

The chain recombines TRBV4-3 with TRBJ2-7, with 8 bases fitting TRBD1. This CDR3 spans 14 amino acids. The V gene end was trimmed by 0 bases and the J gene end by 4 bases; junction bases not matched to a gene: 2. Germline CDR1 and CDR2: LGHNA and YSLEER. The CDR3 coding sequence is TGCGCCAGCAGCCAAGACAGGGGGCAGTACGAGCAGTACTTC. Protein product: CASSQDRGQYEQYF.

The CDR3 nucleotides read TGTGCTAGTGGTTTGGTACGGAGGTTAGGGGAAAAACTGTTTTTT. Protein: CASGLVRRLGEKLFF. The chain employs TRBV12-5 and TRBJ1-4; D is uncertain. V lost 0 bases and J lost 8, with 13 bases in between. Germline values: CDR1 LGHNT, CDR2 FRNRAP. CDR3 length: 15 amino acids.

The V call is TRBV13, the J call TRBJ2-7, with D unclear. Trimming shortened V by 0 bases and J by 2 bases, and 5 bases separated the two germline ends. CDR1 and CDR2 from the germline V gene are PRHDT and FYEKMQ (reference sequence). The CDR3 extends over 13 amino acids. The CDR3 reads CASSLGSAYEQYF. The CDR3, as DNA: TGTGCCAGCAGCTTAGGATCAGCCTACGAGCAGTACTTC. Looking up the rest from reference TRBV13 and TRBJ2-7 gives the full variable domain: AAGVIQSPRHLIKEKRETATLKCYPIPRHDTVYWYQQGPGQDPQFLISFYEKMQSDKGSIPDRFSAQQFSDYHSELNMSSLELGDSALYFCASSLGSAYEQYFGPGTRLTVT.

The chain links TRBV7-2 to TRBJ1-5; the D is unclear. Per the germline V gene, CDR1 is SGHTA and CDR2 is FQGNSA. The CDR3 has 16 amino acids. Trimming removed 8 bases at V and 0 bases at J, with 17 bases between. CDR3 nucleotides: TGTGCCAGCGCCTTTTCAGGACCTTATAGCAATCAGCCCCAGCATTTT. Protein sequence: CASAFSGPYSNQPQHF. Using reference TRBV7-2 and TRBJ1-5 for the parts outside the CDR3, the full variable domain is GAGVSQSPSNKVTEKGKDVELRCDPISGHTALYWYRQSLGQGLEFLIYFQGNSAPDKSGLPSDRFSAERTGGSVSTLTIQRTQQEDSAVYLCASAFSGPYSNQPQHFGDGTRLSIL.

Only one count was recorded for this clone. The gene calls are TRBV9 and TRBJ1-1, with D perhaps TRBD1 (6 bases). The CDR3 is made up of 13 amino acids. The V and J ends lost 7 bases and 4 bases respectively, with 14 bases between them. The germline V gene has CDR1 SGDLS and CDR2 YYNGEE. DNA of the CDR3: TGTGCCAGCCAGGGGATTTGGGGCACTGAAGCTTTCTTT. The encoded protein is CASQGIWGTEAFF.

The chain uses TRBV9 and TRBJ2-7; the D gene is possibly TRBD1 (6 bases). This CDR3 spans 13 amino acids. Trimming took 3 bases from V and 9 from J, leaving 16 bases between them. Germline-derived CDR1 and CDR2 are SGDLS and YYNGEE. CDR3 loop: CASSAQDSGPQYF. CDR3 nucleotide sequence: TGTGCCAGCAGCGCCCAGGACAGTGGGCCGCAGTACTTC.

This clone was found once. V is TRBV19 and J is TRBJ2-2, with 8 bases matching TRBD2. V lost 6 bases, J lost 3 bases, and 3 bases stayed unmatched. There are 14 residues in the CDR3. Germline CDR1 and CDR2: LNHDA and SQIVND (reference sequence). The CDR3 sequence: CASRRLAYTGELFF. In nucleotides, the CDR3 is TGTGCCAGTAGGAGACTAGCGTACACCGGGGAGCTGTTTTTT.

The chain has TRBV11-2 and TRBJ2-5; 9 nucleotides match TRBD1. After removal of 5 bases from V and 5 bases from J, the junction contained 6 bases not matched to a gene. CDR3 length: 14 amino acids. The germline V gene has CDR1 SGHAT and CDR2 FQNNGV. The CDR3 nucleotides are TGTGCCAGCAGCCCTACAGGGGGCCAGGAGACCCAGTACTTC. It translates to CASSPTGGQETQYF.

The chain is built from TRBV4-3 and TRBJ2-7; 7 nucleotides agree with TRBD2. The germline V gene encodes CDR1 LGHNA and CDR2 YSLEER. The CDR3 is made up of 14 amino acids. The junction had 3 bases not matched to a gene; V was cut back by 0 bases and J by 4 bases. The CDR3 sequence is CASSQEVGLYEQYF. The CDR3 DNA reads as TGCGCCAGCAGCCAAGAGGTGGGACTATACGAGCAGTACTTC.

The J gene is TRBJ2-5, the V gene TRBV18, with TRBD1 identical over 8 bases. The CDR3 consists of 17 residues. Germline-derived CDR1 and CDR2 are KGHSH and LQKENI. The trim removed 0 bases at V and 3 bases at J, leaving 9 bases unmatched. CDR3 nucleotides: TGTGCCAGCTCACCACCGGATTGGACAGGGATAAAAGAGACCCAGTACTTC. This translates into CASSPPDWTGIKETQYF.

Comment on this clone: Other DNA sequences of this sample code for an identical CDR3. This sequence joins TRBV27 and TRBJ2-7; D is unresolved. Germline-derived CDR1 and CDR2 are MNHEY and SMNVEV (reference sequence). V lost 1 base and J lost 4, with 8 bases in between. The CDR3 consists of 13 residues. The CDR3 here is CASSLLGPYEQYF. The DNA of the CDR3 is TGTGCCAGCAGTTTATTGGGTCCATACGAGCAGTACTTC.

The chain combines TRBV7-2 with TRBJ1-6; no clear D. The CDR3 has 14 residues. V lost 4 bases and J 8 bases, leaving 12 bases between the germline ends. Per germline, CDR1 SGHTA and CDR2 FQGNSA. The CDR3 coding sequence is TGTGCCAGCAGCTCAGACGGGTATGATTCACCCCTCCACTTT. The encoded protein is CASSSDGYDSPLHF. The whole variable domain, filled in from reference TRBV7-2 and TRBJ1-6, reads GAGVSQSPSNKVTEKGKDVELRCDPISGHTALYWYRQSLGQGLEFLIYFQGNSAPDKSGLPSDRFSAERTGGSVSTLTIQRTQQEDSAVYLCASSSDGYDSPLHFGNGTRLTVT.

V usage is TRBV6-5 and J usage is TRBJ1-1; no definite D call. The CDR3 spans 13 residues. Germline CDR1 reads MNHEY; CDR2 reads SVGAGI. V was shortened by 4 bases and J by 8 bases, with 14 bases between the two germline ends. The CDR3, as DNA: TGTGCCAGCAGTTCGAACCCACCCCAGGAAGCTTTCTTT. It yields the protein CASSSNPPQEAFF.

This chain connects TRBV5-6 to TRBJ2-2; weak D call: TRBD1 (6 bases). V was clipped by 0 bases and J by 6 bases, with 15 bases between them. Germline V gene sequence: CDR1 SGHDT, CDR2 YYEEEE. The CDR3 is 16 residues long. Here the CDR3 DNA reads TGTGCCAGCAGCTTGGCAGGGGAAGTGTTCCCCGGGGAGCTGTTTTTT. This translates into CASSLAGEVFPGELFF.